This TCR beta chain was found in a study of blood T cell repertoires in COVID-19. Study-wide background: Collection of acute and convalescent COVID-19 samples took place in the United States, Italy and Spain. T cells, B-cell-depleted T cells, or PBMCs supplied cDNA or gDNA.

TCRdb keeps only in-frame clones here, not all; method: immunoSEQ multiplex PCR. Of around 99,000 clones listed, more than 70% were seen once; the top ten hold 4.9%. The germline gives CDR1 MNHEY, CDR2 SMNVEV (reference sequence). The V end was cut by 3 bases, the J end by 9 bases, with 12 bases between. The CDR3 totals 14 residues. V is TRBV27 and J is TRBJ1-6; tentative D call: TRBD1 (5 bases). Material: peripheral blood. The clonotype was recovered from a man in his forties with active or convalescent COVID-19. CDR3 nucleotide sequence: TGTGCCAGCAGTTTCTCTGGAGGGGCTTCACCCCTCCACTTT. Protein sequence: CASSFSGGASPLHF.